The source of this T cell receptor beta chain is a study of shared clonotypes between healthy human individuals. The germline V gene encodes CDR1 SNHLY and CDR2 FYNNEI. The CDR3 has 14 amino acids. Trimming cost V 2 bases and J 2 bases, with 7 bases left between them. For each subset, genomic DNA was distributed in equal portions over several immunoSEQ plates. As handled by the study authors: Filtering differed, since immunoSEQ gave only junction sequences and no quality scores. This table comes from immunoSEQ multiplex PCR, and its TCRdb copy is limited to in-frame clones, with some not included. V and J calls and clone size are as listed in that table; D and trimming were resolved from the DNA. This sample has about 1.5 million clones, with 95% to 99% found just once.

The chain couples TRBV2 to TRBJ1-5; D unclear. Material: naive CD4+ T cells sorted from blood. Subset noted: CD45RA+ positively selected. This clonotype was sampled from a young man in good health. For the CDR3, the DNA is TGTGCCAGCAGTGAATCCTGGGGCAATCAGCCCCAGCATTTT. Protein: CASSESWGNQPQHF.